These 17 T cell receptor beta chains were all obtained from the same sample, sequenced in a study of Graves' ophthalmopathy and Graves' hyperthyroidism. Amplified material comprised TCR beta CDR3 regions derived from RNA transcripts. The workflow started with a first-round RT-PCR run with HTBI primers and then moved on to a second-round multiplex PCR. TCRdb reprocessed the multiplex PCR reads via MiXCR and lists one record per CDR3 protein. In the table there are about 390,000 distinct CDR3 sequences, about a sixth of which are singletons. The sample consisted of peripheral blood. Receptors originate from an adult woman with stable Graves' hyperthyroidism.

This clonotype has a count of ten or more. The chain employs TRBV7-3 and TRBJ2-5; 8 positions agree with TRBD2. Trimming at V came to 5 bases and at J to 1 base, leaving 6 bases not matched to a gene. The germline CDR1 and CDR2 sequences are SGHTA and FQGTGA. This CDR3 has 15 amino acids. CDR3 amino acids: CASSRGAGGQETQYF. The DNA of the CDR3 is TGTGCCAGCAGCCGTGGGGCGGGGGGCCAAGAGACCCAGTACTTC.

This clonotype was seen a few times. The chain uses TRBV4-2 and TRBJ2-2, with TRBD2 matching 10 bases. The CDR3 consists of 18 residues. CDR1 and CDR2 from the germline V gene are LGHNA and YNFKEQ. The V and J ends lost 8 bases and 6 bases, in that order; junction bases with no gene match: 18. The CDR3 is CASYPLGLAGAGPGELFF. The CDR3 nucleotides read TGTGCCAGCTACCCCCTGGGGCTAGCGGGAGCGGGACCCGGGGAGCTGTTTTTT.

There are many counts of this clonotype. The gene calls are TRBV11-1 and TRBJ1-2, with D maybe TRBD1 (5 bases). This CDR3 region has 19 residues. Germline-derived CDR1 and CDR2 are SGHAT and FQDESV (reference sequence). V lost 5 bases and J 6 bases, leaving 31 bases between the germline ends. CDR3 sequence (DNA): TGTGCCAGCAGCCCGTACGGGATACCTTTCAAGGGTGTAGGGGATGGCTACACCTTC. It codes for CASSPYGIPFKGVGDGYTF.

This clonotype has a count of ten or more. One junction end does not reproduce the germline sequence, and a read error may be involved. V usage is TRBV29-1 and J usage is TRBJ2-5; 8 bases map to TRBD1. CDR3 size: 11 residues. Germline V gene sequence: CDR1 SQVTM, CDR2 ANQGSEA. CDR3: CSGEGTGEISF. The CDR3 DNA sequence: TGCAGCGGCGAAGGGACAGGTGAAATAAGCTTC.

Ten or more counts support this clonotype. The chain combines TRBV19 with TRBJ1-2, with D perhaps TRBD1 (5 bases). The CDR3 is 15 amino acids. With 3 bases removed from V and 2 bases from J, the gap between germline ends came to 13 bases. Germline assignment: CDR1 LNHDA and CDR2 SQIVND (reference sequence). CDR3 amino acids: CASSIKARENYGYTF. The CDR3 coding sequence is TGTGCCAGTAGTATTAAGGCCAGGGAAAACTATGGCTACACCTTC.

This clonotype has more than one count but fewer than ten. The chain joins TRBV11-2 to TRBJ1-3; perhaps TRBD1 as D (6 bases). Trimming pared 2 bases from V and 2 bases from J, leaving 13 bases between. The CDR3 contains 16 residues. Per the germline V gene, CDR1 is SGHAT and CDR2 is FQNNGV. The CDR3 spells CASSLSQGLTGNTIYF. In DNA, the CDR3 is TGTGCCAGCAGCTTAAGCCAGGGGCTTACTGGAAACACCATATATTTT.

This clonotype was seen at least ten times. The CDR3 DNA is TGCAGTGCTGGAGTAGGCAGGATATACGAGCAGTACTTC. Its protein is CSAGVGRIYEQYF. This rearrangement joins TRBV20-1 to TRBJ2-7; no definite D call. Between the trimmed V and J ends, which lost 5 bases and 4 bases, there was a span of 15 bases. The CDR3 is 13 residues long. CDR1 is DFQATT, CDR2 SNEGSKA, per germline (reference sequence).

This clonotype has ten or more counts. The rearrangement joins TRBV24-1 to TRBJ2-2; TRBD1 is a possible D gene (5 bases). The V end lost 1 base, the J end lost 2 bases, and 10 bases lay between the germline ends. The CDR3 is 16 residues long. Germline-derived CDR1 and CDR2 are KGHDR and SFDVKD. CDR3 in amino acids: CATSDLTGFNTGELFF. In DNA form, the CDR3 reads TGTGCCACCAGTGATTTAACAGGTTTTAACACCGGGGAGCTGTTTTTT.

This clonotype appeared many times. J is TRBJ2-5 and V is TRBV2; no firm D call. This CDR3 has 10 residues. Trimming cost V 5 bases and J 3 bases, with 1 base left between them. Germline CDR1 SNHLY, CDR2 FYNNEI. The CDR3 spells CASSKETQYF. As DNA, the CDR3 is TGTGCCAGCAGTAAAGAGACCCAGTACTTC.

This clonotype was detected ten times or more. The chain employs TRBV5-6 and TRBJ2-5; D may be TRBD1 (5 bases). Trimming removed 0 bases from V and 4 bases from J, with 13 bases in between. The CDR3 is made up of 15 amino acids. Germline V gives CDR1 SGHDT, CDR2 YYEEEE. The CDR3 DNA sequence: TGTGCCAGCAGCTTGGTGGGGTTAACAGGAGAGACCCAGTACTTC. Amino acids: CASSLVGLTGETQYF.

This clonotype was picked up many times. The CDR3 region has the DNA TGTGCCACTCAATGGGGGACTAGCTCCTACGAGCAGTACTTC. As protein: CATQWGTSSYEQYF. The chain is built from TRBV6-1 and TRBJ2-7; 8 nucleotides align to TRBD2. CDR1 MNHNS and CDR2 SASEGT come from the germline V gene. The CDR3 contains 14 residues. Trimming took 10 bases from V and 0 from J; bases not matched to a gene: 8.

This clonotype was recorded many times. The V and J genes are TRBV19 and TRBJ2-4, with TRBD1 as a possible D gene (6 bases). The V gene lost 7 bases and the J gene lost 15 bases, with 25 bases spanning the gap. Germline CDR1 is LNHDA and CDR2 is SQIVND (reference sequence). The CDR3 spans 14 residues. In nucleotides, the CDR3 is TGTGCCAGTACCGCGGGCGTCAAGACAGGCAAATTGTACTTC. Translation gives CASTAGVKTGKLYF.

This clonotype was recorded many times. This chain uses TRBV20-1 with TRBJ2-2; D tentatively reads TRBD1 or TRBD2 (5 bases each). CDR1 is DFQATT and CDR2 is SNEGSKA in the germline V gene (reference sequence). The CDR3 sequence is 13 residues long. V was clipped by 6 bases and J by 5 bases, with 13 bases between them. CDR3 DNA sequence: TGCAGTGCACTGTTTGGGGGAACCGGGGAGCTGTTTTTT. Protein sequence: CSALFGGTGELFF.

At least ten counts were recorded for this clonotype. An end of the junction differs from the germline gene, which may be a read error. The V gene is TRBV2, the J gene TRBJ2-4, with a tentative D call TRBD1 (6 bases). CDR1 is SNHLY and CDR2 is FYNNEI in the germline V gene. The CDR3 contains 16 residues. The CDR3 here is CASKNRQVLAKNIKYF. The CDR3 nucleotides read TGTGCCAGCAAGAACCGACAGGTTCTAGCCAAAAACATTAAGTACTTC.

This clonotype has a handful of counts. Because the CDR3 is missing its conserved closing phenylalanine or tryptophan, this is likely a read error. The chain combines TRBV12-3 or TRBV12-4 with TRBJ1-1, with D possibly being TRBD1 (5 bases). V lost 3 bases and J 6 bases, leaving 17 bases between the germline ends. This CDR3 is built from 15 residues. The CDR3 DNA is TGTGCCAGCAGTTTTCATAGGGGTGGGAAGGCTGAAGCTTTCTAT. It codes for CASSFHRGGKAEAFY.

This clonotype was seen many times. The chain combines TRBV7-6 with TRBJ1-5; 9 bases match TRBD1. V lost 3 bases, J lost 7 bases, and 10 bases stayed unmatched. Germline CDR1 SGHVS, CDR2 FNYEAQ. The length of the CDR3 is 16 residues. CDR3 nucleotides: TGTGCCAGCAGCTTGGGGGGACAGGGCATCAGGCAGCCCCAGCATTTT. It is translated as CASSLGGQGIRQPQHF.

This clonotype has just a few counts. The V gene is TRBV5-1, the J gene TRBJ1-1, with TRBD1 identical over 8 bases. V was pared by 0 bases and J by 0 bases, with 4 bases of the junction left unmatched. Germline V gene sequence: CDR1 SGHRS, CDR2 YFSETQ. The CDR3 runs 16 residues. In nucleotides, the CDR3 is TGCGCCAGCAGCTTGGGGACAGGGACCTTGAACACTGAAGCTTTCTTT. This encodes CASSLGTGTLNTEAFF.